This T cell receptor (beta chain) stems from a study of cytomegalovirus exposure and HLA in healthy donors. General study results and limits: In a later analysis, compared with equally common non-associated chains, HLA-associated beta chains were more expanded. About 87% or about 30% of the time was how often most TCR beta V segments were productive, according to an earlier analysis.

This clone was seen a single time. The antigen remains undetermined. Germline-derived CDR1 and CDR2 are SGHTA and FQGTGA. This CDR3 region has 19 residues. V shed 5 bases and J 3 bases; nucleotides not matched to a gene: 11. The PCR used 60 Vbeta and 13 Jbeta primers. Using immunoSEQ multiplex PCR, the repertoire was profiled, and TCRdb retains in-frame clones only, with some absent. The sample contains 150,000 or so clones, roughly 65% of which appear only once. This chain links TRBV7-3 with TRBJ2-2; 14 bases agree with TRBD2. The clonotype originates from a man aged 18-30 years in good health and CMV-seropositive. Sequencing used PBMCs. CDR3 sequence (DNA): TGTGCCAGCAGCCCTTGGGGACTAGCGGGGGTCGGGGACACCGGGGAGCTGTTTTTT. It encodes CASSPWGLAGVGDTGELFF.